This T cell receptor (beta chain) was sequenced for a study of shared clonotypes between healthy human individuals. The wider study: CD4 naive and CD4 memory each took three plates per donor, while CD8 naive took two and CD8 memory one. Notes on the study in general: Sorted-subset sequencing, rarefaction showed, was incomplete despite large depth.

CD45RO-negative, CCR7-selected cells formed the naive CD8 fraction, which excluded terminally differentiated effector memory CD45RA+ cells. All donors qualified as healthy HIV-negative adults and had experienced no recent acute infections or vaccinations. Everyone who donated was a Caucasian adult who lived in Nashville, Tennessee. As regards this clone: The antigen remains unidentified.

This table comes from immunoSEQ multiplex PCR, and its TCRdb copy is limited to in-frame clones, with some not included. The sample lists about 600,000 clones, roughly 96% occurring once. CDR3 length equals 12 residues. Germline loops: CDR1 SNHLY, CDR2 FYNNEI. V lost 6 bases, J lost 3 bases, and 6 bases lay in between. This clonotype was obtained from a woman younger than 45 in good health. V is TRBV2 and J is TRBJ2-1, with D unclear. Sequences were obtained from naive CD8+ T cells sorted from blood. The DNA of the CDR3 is TGTGCCAGCAGAAAGGGCTACAATGAGCAGTTCTTC. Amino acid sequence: CASRKGYNEQFF. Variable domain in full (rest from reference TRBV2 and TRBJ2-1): EPEVTQTPSHQVTQMGQEVILRCVPISNHLYFYWYRQILGQKVEFLVSFYNNEISEKSEIFDDQFSVERPDGSNFTLKIRSTKLEDSAMYFCASRKGYNEQFFGPGTRLTVL.